The rows below give T cell receptor beta chains drawn from one sample of a study of blood T cell repertoires in COVID-19. Profiling relied on immunoSEQ multiplex PCR, and the TCRdb table lists in-frame clones only, not all of them. The table shows 450,000 to 600,000 clones, with 87% occurring only once. Material: PBMCs or T cells enriched from blood (not recorded which). The receptors derive from a woman aged 18-29 years who had recovered from COVID-19. The CDR3 runs from the conserved cysteine through the conserved F or W. A D gene is named only where the DNA matches it firmly. Clone size is given for some rows only: seen once, a few or many times, or a class if the clone is expanded.

clone size	V gene	J gene	D gene	CDR3 DNA	CDR3 protein
NA	TRBV3-1/TRBV3-2	TRBJ1-2	TRBD1	TGTGCCAGCAGCCCATCTCATCCCACGGCAGGGGGCCCTAGTGATGGCTACACCTTC	CASSPSHPTAGGPSDGYTF
NA	TRBV21-1	TRBJ1-5	NA	TGTGCCAGCAGCGAGTTACAGGGAGAACAGCCCCAGCATTTT	CASSELQGEQPQHF
NA	TRBV24-1	TRBJ1-2	NA	TGTGCCACCAGTGATTTATGGGGAGAGGATGGCTACACCTTC	CATSDLWGEDGYTF
NA	TRBV5-1	TRBJ2-6	NA	TGCGCCAGCAGCTTGGCCGGCGGAAGCTCTGGGGCCAACGTCCTGACTTTC	CASSLAGGSSGANVLTF
NA	TRBV27	TRBJ1-2	TRBD1	TGTGCCAGCAGTCCCGGGACAGGGGGTTTCTATGGCTACACCTTC	CASSPGTGGFYGYTF
NA	TRBV6-5	TRBJ2-7	NA	TGTGCCAGCAAGTTTATGGACAGCTCCTACGAGCAGTACTTC	CASKFMDSSYEQYF
NA	TRBV5-1	TRBJ2-7	NA	TGCGCCAGCAGTCAATCAGGGTACGAGCAGTACTTC	CASSQSGYEQYF
NA	TRBV7-9	TRBJ2-1	NA	TGTGCCAGCACCCTCACGGACAGATTCTCCTACAATGAGCAGTTCTTC	CASTLTDRFSYNEQFF
NA	TRBV2	TRBJ1-4	NA	TGTGCCAGCAGTACTAAGGGGATTAATGAAAAACTGTTTTTT	CASSTKGINEKLFF
NA	TRBV2	TRBJ1-2	TRBD1	TGTGCCAGCAGTCCCGGGACAGATTACTATGGCTACACCTTC	CASSPGTDYYGYTF
NA	TRBV7-2	TRBJ2-3	TRBD1	TGTGCCAGCAGCACACCCCAGGGGGATCCCCCGTATTTT	CASSTPQGDPPYF
NA	TRBV7-2	TRBJ1-2	TRBD1	TGTGCCAGCAGCTTCGGACAGGAGGTCTATGGCTACACCTTC	CASSFGQEVYGYTF
once	TRBV5-1	TRBJ1-2	TRBD1	TGCGCCAGCAGCTTGAGGGCTGGCTATGGACAGGGGGCACCGGACTATGGCTACACCTTC	CASSLRAGYGQGAPDYGYTF
once	TRBV27	TRBJ1-4	NA	TGTGCCAGCAGTTTGTCGGTGGTCGGGGGAGCTAATGAAAAACTGTTTTTT	CASSLSVVGGANEKLFF
NA	TRBV18	TRBJ2-5	TRBD1	TGTGCCAGCTCACGGACCGGGACAGAGAAAGAGACCCAGTACTTC	CASSRTGTEKETQYF
NA	TRBV11-3	TRBJ2-1	NA	TGTGCCAGCAGCTTAGGAGGCTCAGGGGAGCAGTTCTTC	CASSLGGSGEQFF
NA	TRBV5-4	TRBJ1-4	NA	TGTGCCAGCAGCTTAGGGGGATGGGGAACTAATGAAAAACTGTTTTTT	CASSLGGWGTNEKLFF
NA	TRBV5-8	TRBJ2-3	TRBD1	TGTGCCAGCAGCCTAGGCGGGACAGGGCGTATATCAGATACGCAGTATTTT	CASSLGGTGRISDTQYF
NA	TRBV6-6	TRBJ2-2	NA	TGTGCCAGCAGTTCCTCGAACACCGGGGAGCTGTTTTTT	CASSSSNTGELFF
NA	TRBV11-3	TRBJ1-5	NA	TGTGCCAGCAGCTTAGAACGGTCTCCAAATCAGCCCCAGCATTTT	CASSLERSPNQPQHF
NA	TRBV10-3	TRBJ2-1	NA	TGTGCCATCAGCCACACAGGGAAGGCGGGTGAGCAGTTCTTC	CAISHTGKAGEQFF
NA	TRBV5-1	TRBJ2-7	NA	TGCGCCAGCAGCTTAGGAGGGGTGGCCTACGAGCAGTACTTC	CASSLGGVAYEQYF
NA	TRBV11-2	TRBJ2-7	TRBD2	TGTGCCAGCAGCTTTAGCGGGGGGGCCGGTAGCGAGCAGTACTTC	CASSFSGGAGSEQYF
NA	TRBV5-1	TRBJ1-6	NA	TGCGCCAGCCACGGGAGCTCCTATAATTCACCCCTCCACTTT	CASHGSSYNSPLHF
NA	TRBV18	TRBJ2-7	TRBD1	TGTGCCAGCTCACCGACAGGGTCGGGCTACGAGCAGTACTTC	CASSPTGSGYEQYF
NA	TRBV19	TRBJ2-5	TRBD1	TGTGCCAGTAGTATAGATTTGACAGGGGGCGCAGAGACCCAGTACTTC	CASSIDLTGGAETQYF
NA	TRBV7-2	TRBJ1-3	NA	TGTGCCAGCAGCTTAGAGGGGATTTTGAGTGGAAACACCATATATTTT	CASSLEGILSGNTIYF
NA	TRBV7-8	TRBJ1-4	NA	TGTGCCAGCAGCTTACGTTCCAGCGGTGCAACTAATGAAAAACTGTTTTTT	CASSLRSSGATNEKLFF
NA	TRBV30	TRBJ1-3	NA	TGTGCCTGGGATGGACATACGAGAAACACCATATATTTT	CAWDGHTRNTIYF
NA	TRBV10-2	TRBJ1-5	NA	TGCGCCAGCACCGGGAGTACGGATAGCAATCAGCCCCAGCATTTT	CASTGSTDSNQPQHF
NA	TRBV27	TRBJ2-1	TRBD2	TGTGCCAGCAGAGGCGGGGGGGCGTACAATGAGCAGTTCTTC	CASRGGGAYNEQFF
NA	TRBV5-5	TRBJ2-7	TRBD1	TGTGCCAGCAGAACCCGACAGGGACGATACGAGCAGTACTTC	CASRTRQGRYEQYF
NA	TRBV10-2	TRBJ2-3	NA	TGCGCCAGCAGTTTTAGCGCTAATACGCAGTATTTT	CASSFSANTQYF
NA	TRBV14	TRBJ1-2	TRBD1	TGTGCCAGCAGCCAAGTCGCAGGGGGCAACTATGGCTACACCTTC	CASSQVAGGNYGYTF
NA	TRBV19	TRBJ2-1	NA	TGTGCCAGTAGTATTGTGGGCGGAGCGGAGAGCTCCTACAATGAGCAGTTCTTC	CASSIVGGAESSYNEQFF
NA	TRBV4-2	TRBJ1-4	TRBD1	TGTGCCAGCAGCCCGGGACAGGGGAATGAAAAACTGTTTTTT	CASSPGQGNEKLFF
NA	TRBV6-1	TRBJ1-5	TRBD1	TGTGCCAGCAGTGAAAGGCCGACAGGGGGTTATAGCAATCAGCCCCAGCATTTT	CASSERPTGGYSNQPQHF
once	TRBV30	TRBJ2-5	TRBD2	TGTGCCTGGAGTGCCCCTCCGGGGGGGGCAGGACAAGAGACCCAGTACTTC	CAWSAPPGGAGQETQYF
NA	TRBV27	TRBJ1-2	NA	TGTGCCAGCAGTCCCGTTAGGGACACAGATGGCTACACCTTC	CASSPVRDTDGYTF
NA	TRBV10-1	TRBJ2-4	TRBD1	TGCGCCAGCACCGAGGGACAGGGAACGAACATTCAGTACTTC	CASTEGQGTNIQYF
few	TRBV12-5	TRBJ1-2	NA	TGTGCTAGTGGTTTCGCGGTCTCGGGGAACTATGGCTACACCTTC	CASGFAVSGNYGYTF
NA	TRBV28	TRBJ1-5	TRBD1	TGTGCCAGCAGTTCTCTAGACAGGGGTTCCCAGCCCCAGCATTTT	CASSSLDRGSQPQHF
once	TRBV2	TRBJ2-7	TRBD2	TGTGCCAGATCCAGCGGGGGCGGAGCCTACGAGCAGTACTTC	CARSSGGGAYEQYF
NA	TRBV5-1	TRBJ2-1	NA	TGCGCCAGCAGCTTGGGGGCGACAGGATACAATGAGCAGTTCTTC	CASSLGATGYNEQFF
once	TRBV15	TRBJ1-5	NA	TGTGCCACCAGCAGAGATGGGGCCACGTTAGGCAATCAGCCCCAGCATTTT	CATSRDGATLGNQPQHF
few	TRBV6-6	TRBJ2-3	TRBD2	TGTGCCAGCAGTCCTCTTGGGACTAGCGGGGGGGCTAGGGCAGATACGCAGTATTTT	CASSPLGTSGGARADTQYF
NA	TRBV10-3	TRBJ2-5	NA	TGTGCCATCAGTGAAGTAGAAGAGACCCAGTACTTC	CAISEVEETQYF
many	TRBV7-3	TRBJ2-2	TRBD2	TGTGCCAGCAGCCCCCGAGCGGGGGGCAGCGGGGAGCTGTTTTTT	CASSPRAGGSGELFF
NA	TRBV6-5	TRBJ2-7	TRBD2	TGTGCCAGCAGTCGACTAGCGGGGGGGTACGAGCAGTACTTC	CASSRLAGGYEQYF
NA	TRBV12-3/TRBV12-4	TRBJ1-1	NA	TGTGCCAGCAGTTCTAGGGGTTTTTCTGAAGCTTTCTTT	CASSSRGFSEAFF
NA	TRBV3-1/TRBV3-2	TRBJ1-1	NA	TGTGCCAGCAGCCAACCGTCCTTAGGGGGCACTGAAGCTTTCTTT	CASSQPSLGGTEAFF